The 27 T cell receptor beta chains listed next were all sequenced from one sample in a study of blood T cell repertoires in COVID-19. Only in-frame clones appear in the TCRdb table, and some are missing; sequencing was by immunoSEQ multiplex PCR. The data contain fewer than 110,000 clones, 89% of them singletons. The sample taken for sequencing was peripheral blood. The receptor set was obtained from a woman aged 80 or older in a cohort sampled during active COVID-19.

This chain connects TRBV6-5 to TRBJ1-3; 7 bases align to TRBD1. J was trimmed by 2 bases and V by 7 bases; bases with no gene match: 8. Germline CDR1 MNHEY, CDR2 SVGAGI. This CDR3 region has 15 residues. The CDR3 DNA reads TGTGCCAGCAATGCCCAGGGGGAAGCTGGAAACACCATATATTTT. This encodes CASNAQGEAGNTIYF.

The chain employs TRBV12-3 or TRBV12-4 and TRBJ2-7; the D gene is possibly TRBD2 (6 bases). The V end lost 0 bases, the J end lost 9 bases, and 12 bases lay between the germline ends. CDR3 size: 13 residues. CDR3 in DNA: TGTGCCAGCAGTTTAGCGCAGGAGGGCCTGCAGTACTTC. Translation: CASSLAQEGLQYF.

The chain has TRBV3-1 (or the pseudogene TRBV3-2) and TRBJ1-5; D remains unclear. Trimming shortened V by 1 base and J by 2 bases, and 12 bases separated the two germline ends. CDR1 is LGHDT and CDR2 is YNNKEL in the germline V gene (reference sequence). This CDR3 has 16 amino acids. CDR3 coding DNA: TGTGCCAGCAGCCAAGCGGGAGGGCTCGGCAATCAGCCCCAGCATTTT. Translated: CASSQAGGLGNQPQHF.

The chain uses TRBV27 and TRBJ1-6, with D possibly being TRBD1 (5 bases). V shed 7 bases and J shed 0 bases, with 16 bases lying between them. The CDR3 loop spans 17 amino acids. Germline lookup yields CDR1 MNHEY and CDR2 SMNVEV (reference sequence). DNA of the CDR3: TGTGCCAGCACGGCGGGGGGGACGAGCTCCTATAATTCACCCCTCCACTTT. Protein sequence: CASTAGGTSSYNSPLHF.

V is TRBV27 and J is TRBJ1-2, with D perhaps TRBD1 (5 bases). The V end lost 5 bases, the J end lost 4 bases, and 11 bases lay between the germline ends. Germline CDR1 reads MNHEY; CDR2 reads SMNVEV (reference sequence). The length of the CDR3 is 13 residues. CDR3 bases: TGTGCCAGCAGTATGTCAGGGTCCTATGGCTACACCTTC. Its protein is CASSMSGSYGYTF.

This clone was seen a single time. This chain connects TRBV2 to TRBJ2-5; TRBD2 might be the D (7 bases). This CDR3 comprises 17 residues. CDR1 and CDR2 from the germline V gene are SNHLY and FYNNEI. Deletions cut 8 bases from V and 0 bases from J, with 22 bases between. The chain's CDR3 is CASWGGGGSWYQETQYF. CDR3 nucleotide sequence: TGTGCCAGCTGGGGGGGCGGGGGCTCTTGGTACCAAGAGACCCAGTACTTC.

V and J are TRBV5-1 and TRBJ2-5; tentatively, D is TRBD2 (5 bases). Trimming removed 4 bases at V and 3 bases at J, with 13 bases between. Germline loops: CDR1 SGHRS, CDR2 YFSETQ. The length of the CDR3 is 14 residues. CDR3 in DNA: TGCGCCAGCAGCCCTGGAAGCGGTAAAGAGACCCAGTACTTC. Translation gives CASSPGSGKETQYF.

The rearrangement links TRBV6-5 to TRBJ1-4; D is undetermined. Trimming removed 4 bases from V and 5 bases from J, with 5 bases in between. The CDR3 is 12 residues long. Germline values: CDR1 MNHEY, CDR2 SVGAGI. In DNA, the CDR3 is TGTGCCAGCAGTTCGGTCAATGAAAAACTGTTTTTT. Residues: CASSSVNEKLFF.

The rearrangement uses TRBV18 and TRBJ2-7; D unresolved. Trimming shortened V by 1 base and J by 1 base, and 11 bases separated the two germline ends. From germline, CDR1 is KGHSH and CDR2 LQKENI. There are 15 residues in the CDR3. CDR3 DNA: TGTGCCAGCTCACCACTTCCGTTTTCGTCCTACGAGCAGTACTTC. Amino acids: CASSPLPFSSYEQYF.

CDR3: CASSPRTRGGETQYF. The CDR3 DNA follows: TGTGCCAGCAGCCCCCGGACTAGGGGAGGAGAGACCCAGTACTTC. This chain joins TRBV2 and TRBJ2-5; 7 bases agree with TRBD2. V was clipped by 6 bases and J by 4 bases; unmatched bases: 11. The CDR3 totals 15 residues. Germline V gene data show CDR1 as SNHLY and CDR2 as FYNNEI.

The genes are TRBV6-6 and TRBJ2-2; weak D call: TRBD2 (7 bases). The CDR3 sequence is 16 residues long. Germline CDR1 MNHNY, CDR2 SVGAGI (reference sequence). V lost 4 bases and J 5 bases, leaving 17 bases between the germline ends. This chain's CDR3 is CASSLPGGGRTGELFF. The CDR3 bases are TGTGCCAGCAGTTTGCCGGGGGGCGGTCGGACCGGGGAGCTGTTTTTT.

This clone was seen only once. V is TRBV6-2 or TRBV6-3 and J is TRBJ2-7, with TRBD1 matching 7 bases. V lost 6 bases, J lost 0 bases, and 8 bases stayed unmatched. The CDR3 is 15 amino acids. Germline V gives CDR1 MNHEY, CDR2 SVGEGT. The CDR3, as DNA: TGTGCCAGCAGGCCTGAGGGGGCCAACTCCTACGAGCAGTACTTC. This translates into CASRPEGANSYEQYF.

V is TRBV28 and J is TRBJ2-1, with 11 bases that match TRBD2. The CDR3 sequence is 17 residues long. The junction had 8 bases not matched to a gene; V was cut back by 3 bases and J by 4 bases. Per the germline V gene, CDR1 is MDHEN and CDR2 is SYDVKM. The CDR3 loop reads CASSLTIGTSGYNEQFF. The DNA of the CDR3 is TGTGCCAGCAGTTTGACCATTGGGACTAGCGGTTACAATGAGCAGTTCTTC. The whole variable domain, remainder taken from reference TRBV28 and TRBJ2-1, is DVKVTQSSRYLVKRTGEKVFLECVQDMDHENMFWYRQDPGLGLRLIYFSYDVKMKEKGDIPEGYSVSREKKERFSLILESASTNQTSMYLCASSLTIGTSGYNEQFFGPGTRLTVL.

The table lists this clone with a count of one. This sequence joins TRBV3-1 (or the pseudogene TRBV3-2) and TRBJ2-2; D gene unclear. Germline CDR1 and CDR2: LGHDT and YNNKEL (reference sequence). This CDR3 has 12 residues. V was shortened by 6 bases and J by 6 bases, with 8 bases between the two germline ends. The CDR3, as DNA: TGTGCCAGCAGACATACAGCCGGGGAGCTGTTTTTT. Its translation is CASRHTAGELFF.

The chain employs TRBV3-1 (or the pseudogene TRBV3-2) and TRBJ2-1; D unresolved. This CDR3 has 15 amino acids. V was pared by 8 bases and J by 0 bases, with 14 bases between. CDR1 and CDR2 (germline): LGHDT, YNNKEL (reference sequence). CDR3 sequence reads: CASCSTANSYNEQFF. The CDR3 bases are TGTGCCAGCTGTAGTACAGCCAACTCCTACAATGAGCAGTTCTTC.

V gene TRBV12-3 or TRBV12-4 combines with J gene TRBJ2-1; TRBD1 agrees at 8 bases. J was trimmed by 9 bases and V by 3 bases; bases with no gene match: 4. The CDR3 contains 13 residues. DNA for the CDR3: TGTGCCAGCAGTTTTCAACAGGGGGTTGAGCAGTTCTTC. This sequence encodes CASSFQQGVEQFF.

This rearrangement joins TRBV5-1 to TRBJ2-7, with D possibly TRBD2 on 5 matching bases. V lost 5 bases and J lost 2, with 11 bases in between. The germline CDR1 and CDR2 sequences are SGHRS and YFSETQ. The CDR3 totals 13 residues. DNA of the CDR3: TGCGCCAGCAGTGCGTCCGGGACCTACGAGCAGTACTTC. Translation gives CASSASGTYEQYF.

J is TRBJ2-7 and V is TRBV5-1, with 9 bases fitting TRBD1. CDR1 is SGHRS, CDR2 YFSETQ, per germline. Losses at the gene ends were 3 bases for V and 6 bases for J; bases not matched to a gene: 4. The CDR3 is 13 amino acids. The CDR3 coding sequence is TGCGCCAGCAGCTGGGACAGGGTAGGCGAGCAGTACTTC. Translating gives CASSWDRVGEQYF. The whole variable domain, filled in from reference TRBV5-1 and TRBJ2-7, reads KAGVTQTPRYLIKTRGQQVTLSCSPISGHRSVSWYQQTPGQGLQFLFEYFSETQRNKGNFPGRFSGRQFSNSRSEMNVSTLELGDSALYLCASSWDRVGEQYFGPGTRLTVT.

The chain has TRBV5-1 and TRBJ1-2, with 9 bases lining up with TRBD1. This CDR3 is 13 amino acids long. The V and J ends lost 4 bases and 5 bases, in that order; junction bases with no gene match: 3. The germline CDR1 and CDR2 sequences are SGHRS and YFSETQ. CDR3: CASSLDRGYGYTF. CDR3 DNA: TGCGCCAGCAGCCTGGACAGGGGTTATGGCTACACCTTC.

The CDR3: CASSSTGEEYTGELFF. As DNA, the CDR3 is TGTGCCAGCTCATCGACAGGAGAAGAGTACACCGGGGAGCTGTTTTTT. This rearrangement joins TRBV18 to TRBJ2-2; D is perhaps TRBD1 (6 bases). The CDR3 length is 16 residues. The ends were cut back, 5 bases at V and 3 bases at J, with 16 bases in the middle. Germline V gives CDR1 KGHSH, CDR2 LQKENI.

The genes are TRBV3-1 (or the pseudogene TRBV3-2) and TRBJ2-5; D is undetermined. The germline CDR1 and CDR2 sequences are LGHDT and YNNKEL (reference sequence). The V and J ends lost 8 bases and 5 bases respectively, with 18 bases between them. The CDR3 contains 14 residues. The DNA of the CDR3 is TGTGCCAGCCGCCGGTCAGGAAATAAGGAGACCCAGTACTTC. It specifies CASRRSGNKETQYF.

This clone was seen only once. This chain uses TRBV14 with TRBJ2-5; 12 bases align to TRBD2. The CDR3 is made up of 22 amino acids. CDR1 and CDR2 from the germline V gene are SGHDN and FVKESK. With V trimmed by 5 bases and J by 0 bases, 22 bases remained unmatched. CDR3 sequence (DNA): TGTGCCAGCAGCTACGTATGGTTGGCGGCTAGCGGGAGGGCTAGAGACCAAGAGACCCAGTACTTC. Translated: CASSYVWLAASGRARDQETQYF.

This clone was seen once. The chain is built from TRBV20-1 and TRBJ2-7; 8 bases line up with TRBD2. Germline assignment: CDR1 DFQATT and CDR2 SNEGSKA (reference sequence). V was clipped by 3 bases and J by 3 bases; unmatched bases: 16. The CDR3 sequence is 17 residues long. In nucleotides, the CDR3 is TGCAGTGCTAGTAGTGGGCTCGGCGGGAGGAACCTCTACGAGCAGTACTTC. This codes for CSASSGLGGRNLYEQYF.

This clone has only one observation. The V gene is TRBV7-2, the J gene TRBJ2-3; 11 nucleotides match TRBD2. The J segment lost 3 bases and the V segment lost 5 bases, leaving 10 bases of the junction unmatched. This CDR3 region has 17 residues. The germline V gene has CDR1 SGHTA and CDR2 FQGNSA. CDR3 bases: TGTGCCAGCAGCCGCCGTGTCCCTAGCGGGGGGACAGATACGCAGTATTTT. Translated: CASSRRVPSGGTDTQYF.

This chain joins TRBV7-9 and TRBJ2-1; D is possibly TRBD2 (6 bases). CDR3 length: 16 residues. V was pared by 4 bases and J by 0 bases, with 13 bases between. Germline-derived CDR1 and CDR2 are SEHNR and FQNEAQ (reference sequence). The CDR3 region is CASSSSPSASYNEQFF. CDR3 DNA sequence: TGTGCCAGCAGCTCGAGCCCTAGCGCCTCCTACAATGAGCAGTTCTTC.

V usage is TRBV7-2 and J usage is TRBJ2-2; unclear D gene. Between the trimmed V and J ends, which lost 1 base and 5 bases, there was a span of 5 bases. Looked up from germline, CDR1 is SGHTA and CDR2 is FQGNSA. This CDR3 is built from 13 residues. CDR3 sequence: CASSLGSTGELFF. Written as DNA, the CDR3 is TGTGCCAGCAGCTTAGGTTCGACCGGGGAGCTGTTTTTT. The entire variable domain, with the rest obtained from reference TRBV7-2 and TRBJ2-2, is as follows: GAGVSQSPSNKVTEKGKDVELRCDPISGHTALYWYRQSLGQGLEFLIYFQGNSAPDKSGLPSDRFSAERTGGSVSTLTIQRTQQEDSAVYLCASSLGSTGELFFGEGSRLTVL.

CDR3 in DNA: TGTGCCAGCAGCTCAACAGGTCAAGAGACCCAGTACTTC. It specifies CASSSTGQETQYF. The chain combines TRBV7-2 with TRBJ2-5; TRBD1 is a possible D gene (5 bases). Germline CDR1 and CDR2: SGHTA and FQGNSA. CDR3 length equals 13 residues. The V end was cut by 4 bases, the J end by 2 bases, with 8 bases between.